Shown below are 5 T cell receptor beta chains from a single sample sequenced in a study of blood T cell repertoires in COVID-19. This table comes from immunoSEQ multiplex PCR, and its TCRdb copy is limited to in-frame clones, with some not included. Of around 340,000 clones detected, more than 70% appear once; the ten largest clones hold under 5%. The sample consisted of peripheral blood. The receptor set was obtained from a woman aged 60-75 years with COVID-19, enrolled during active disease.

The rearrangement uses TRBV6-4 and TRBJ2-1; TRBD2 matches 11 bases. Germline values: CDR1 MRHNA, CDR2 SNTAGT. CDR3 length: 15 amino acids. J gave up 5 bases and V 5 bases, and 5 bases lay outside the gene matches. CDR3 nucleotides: TGTGCCAGCAGTTTTAGCGGGGGGGTCAACAATGAGCAGTTCTTC. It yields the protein CASSFSGGVNNEQFF.

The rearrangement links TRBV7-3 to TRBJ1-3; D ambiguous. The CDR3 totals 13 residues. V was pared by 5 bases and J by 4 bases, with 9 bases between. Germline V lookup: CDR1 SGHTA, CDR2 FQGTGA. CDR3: CASSPSPGNTIYF. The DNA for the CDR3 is TGTGCCAGCAGCCCCTCCCCCGGAAACACCATATATTTT.

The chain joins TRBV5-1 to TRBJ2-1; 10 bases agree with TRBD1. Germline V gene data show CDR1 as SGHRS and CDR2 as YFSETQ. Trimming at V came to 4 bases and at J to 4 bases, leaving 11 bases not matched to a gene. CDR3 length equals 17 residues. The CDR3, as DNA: TGCGCCAGCAGCGCGGGACAGGGGCTGAACCTTTACAATGAGCAGTTCTTC. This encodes CASSAGQGLNLYNEQFF.

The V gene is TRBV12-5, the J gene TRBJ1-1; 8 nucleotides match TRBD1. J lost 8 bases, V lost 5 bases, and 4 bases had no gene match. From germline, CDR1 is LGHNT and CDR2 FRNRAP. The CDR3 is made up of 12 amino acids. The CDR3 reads CASGLDRGEAFF. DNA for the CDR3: TGTGCTAGTGGTCTTGACAGGGGAGAAGCTTTCTTT.

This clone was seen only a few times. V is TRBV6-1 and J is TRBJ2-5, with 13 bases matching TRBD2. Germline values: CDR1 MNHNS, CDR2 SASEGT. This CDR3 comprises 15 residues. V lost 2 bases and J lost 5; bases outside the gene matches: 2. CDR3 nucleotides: TGTGCCAGCAGTGAACCGGGACTAGCGGGGGAGACCCAGTACTTC. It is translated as CASSEPGLAGETQYF.